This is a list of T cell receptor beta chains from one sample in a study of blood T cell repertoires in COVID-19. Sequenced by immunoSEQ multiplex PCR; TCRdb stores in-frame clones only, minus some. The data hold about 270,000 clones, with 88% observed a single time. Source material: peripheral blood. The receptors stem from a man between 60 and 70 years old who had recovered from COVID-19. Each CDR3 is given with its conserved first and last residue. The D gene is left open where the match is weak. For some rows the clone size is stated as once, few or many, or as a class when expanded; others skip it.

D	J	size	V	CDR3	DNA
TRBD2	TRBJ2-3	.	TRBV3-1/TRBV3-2	CASSPLTSGGAIDTQYF	TGTGCCAGCAGCCCCTTGACTAGCGGGGGGGCTATAGATACGCAGTATTTT
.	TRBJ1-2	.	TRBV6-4	CASSDSSGIYGYTF	TGTGCCAGCAGTGACTCGAGCGGAATCTATGGCTACACCTTC
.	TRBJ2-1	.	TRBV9	CASSLDARNEQFF	TGTGCCAGCAGCTTAGACGCTAGGAATGAGCAGTTCTTC
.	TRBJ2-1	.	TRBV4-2	CASSQRGPVDNEQFF	TGTGCCAGCAGCCAACGTGGGCCTGTTGACAATGAGCAGTTCTTC
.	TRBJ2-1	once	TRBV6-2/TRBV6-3	CASSFIIFDEQFF	TGTGCCAGCAGTTTTATAATCTTTGATGAGCAGTTCTTC
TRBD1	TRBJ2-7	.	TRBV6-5	CASSYSRDRSYEQYF	TGTGCCAGCAGTTACTCGAGGGACAGGTCCTACGAGCAGTACTTC
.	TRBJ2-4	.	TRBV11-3	CASSLDPESSIQYF	TGTGCCAGCAGCTTAGACCCGGAGAGTAGCATTCAGTACTTC
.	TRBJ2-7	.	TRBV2	CASSEDTPRYEQYF	TGTGCCAGCAGTGAAGACACGCCGAGGTACGAGCAGTACTTC
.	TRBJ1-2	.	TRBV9	CASSVAAQGPPDGYTF	TGTGCCAGCAGCGTAGCGGCCCAGGGGCCCCCGGATGGCTACACCTTC
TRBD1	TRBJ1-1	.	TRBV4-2	CASSQGTGEWARNTEAFF	TGTGCCAGCAGCCAAGGGACAGGGGAGTGGGCAAGGAACACTGAAGCTTTCTTT
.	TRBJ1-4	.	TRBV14	CASSQVGGGTNEKLFF	TGTGCCAGCAGCCAAGTTGGCGGGGGTACTAATGAAAAACTGTTTTTT
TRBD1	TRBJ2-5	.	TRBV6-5	CASNSRDRFEETQYF	TGTGCCAGCAACTCCCGGGACAGGTTTGAAGAGACCCAGTACTTC
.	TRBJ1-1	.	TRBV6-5	CASSYAEVTEAFF	TGTGCCAGCAGTTACGCGGAGGTTACTGAAGCTTTCTTT
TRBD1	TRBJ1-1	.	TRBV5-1	CASSPRQGNTEAFF	TGCGCCAGCAGCCCGCGACAGGGAAACACTGAAGCTTTCTTT
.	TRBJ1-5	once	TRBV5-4	CASNVQGPRNQPQHF	TGTGCCAGCAACGTACAGGGCCCCCGCAATCAGCCCCAGCATTTT
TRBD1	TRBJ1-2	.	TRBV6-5	CASTRRQGNYGYTF	TGTGCCAGCACCAGAAGACAGGGGAACTATGGCTACACCTTC
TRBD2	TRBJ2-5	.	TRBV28	CASSLSLSGVQTQYF	TGTGCCAGCAGTTTATCCCTTAGCGGGGTCCAGACCCAGTACTTC
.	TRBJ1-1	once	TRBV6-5	CASSAEAEAFF	TGTGCCTCCTCTGCGGAGGCTGAAGCTTTCTTT
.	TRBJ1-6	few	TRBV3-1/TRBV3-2	CASSQYADNSPLHF	TGTGCCAGCAGCCAGTACGCGGATAATTCACCCCTCCACTTT
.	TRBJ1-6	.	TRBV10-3	CAIRKGGNSPLHF	TGTGCCATCAGAAAAGGGGGAAATTCACCCCTCCACTTT
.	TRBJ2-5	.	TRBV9	CASSVGGRTVDQETQYF	TGTGCCAGCAGCGTAGGGGGCCGCACGGTCGACCAAGAGACCCAGTACTTC
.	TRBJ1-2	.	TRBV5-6	CASSFVTAGYTF	TGTGCCAGCAGCTTCGTGACTGCCGGCTACACCTTC
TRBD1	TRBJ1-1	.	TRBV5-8	CASSLDRGLAEAFF	TGTGCCAGCAGCTTGGACAGGGGGCTCGCTGAAGCTTTCTTT
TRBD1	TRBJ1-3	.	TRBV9	CASSVGQGSGNTIYF	TGTGCCAGCAGCGTAGGACAGGGCTCTGGAAACACCATATATTTT
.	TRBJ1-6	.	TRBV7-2	CASSLDRLRNSPLHF	TGTGCCAGCAGCCTCGACAGGCTTCGGAATTCACCCCTCCACTTT
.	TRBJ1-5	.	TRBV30	CAWALGGGQPQHF	TGTGCCTGGGCTTTAGGGGGTGGCCAGCCCCAGCATTTT
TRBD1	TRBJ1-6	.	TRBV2	CASKDRGNYNSPLHF	TGTGCCAGCAAGGACAGGGGAAACTATAATTCACCCCTCCACTTT
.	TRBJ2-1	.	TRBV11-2	CASAGASYNEQFF	TGTGCCAGCGCGGGGGCCAGTTACAATGAGCAGTTCTTC
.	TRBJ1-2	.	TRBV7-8	CASSPQGVSPTYGYTF	TGTGCCAGCAGCCCCCAAGGAGTTTCCCCGACCTATGGCTACACCTTC
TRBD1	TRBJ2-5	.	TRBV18	CASSRGQGQETQYF	TGTGCCAGCTCACGAGGACAGGGCCAAGAGACCCAGTACTTC
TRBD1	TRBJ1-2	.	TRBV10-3	CAISTQDREEYGYTF	TGTGCCATCAGTACCCAAGACAGGGAGGAGTATGGCTACACCTTC
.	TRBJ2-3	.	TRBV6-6	CASSLYGASFTDTQYF	TGTGCCAGCAGTTTGTATGGAGCATCCTTCACAGATACGCAGTATTTT
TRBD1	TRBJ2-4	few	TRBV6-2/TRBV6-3	CASSSPRGTRGNIQYF	TGTGCCAGCAGTTCCCCCAGGGGGACGAGGGGAAACATTCAGTACTTC
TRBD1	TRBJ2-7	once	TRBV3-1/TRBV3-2	CASSQVWARPQGGSYEQYF	TGTGCCAGCAGCCAAGTTTGGGCACGACCACAGGGGGGTTCCTACGAGCAGTACTTC
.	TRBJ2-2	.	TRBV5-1	CASSPSAANTGELFF	TGCGCCAGCAGCCCCTCGGCGGCGAACACCGGGGAGCTGTTTTTT
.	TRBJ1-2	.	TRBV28	CASSLGRAYGYTF	TGTGCCAGCAGTTTAGGCAGGGCTTATGGCTACACCTTC
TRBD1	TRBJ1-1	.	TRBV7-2	CASSRRQGGTEAFF	TGTGCCAGCAGCAGACGACAGGGCGGCACTGAAGCTTTCTTT
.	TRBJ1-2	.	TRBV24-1	CATSDTSGQRRSYTF	TGTGCCACCAGTGATACTTCCGGACAGAGGCGAAGCTACACCTTC
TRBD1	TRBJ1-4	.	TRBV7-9	CASSLGTGGYEKLFF	TGTGCCAGCAGCTTAGGGACAGGGGGCTATGAAAAACTGTTTTTT
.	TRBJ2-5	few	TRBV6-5	CASSYRREGMTQYF	TGTGCCAGCAGTTACCGCCGGGAAGGAATGACCCAGTACTTC
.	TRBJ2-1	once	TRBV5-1	CASSWDLRGRGEQFF	TGCGCCAGCAGCTGGGACCTTAGGGGGCGGGGTGAGCAGTTCTTC
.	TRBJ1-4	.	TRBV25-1	CASSERIATNEKLFF	TGTGCCAGCAGTGAGAGGATAGCAACTAATGAAAAACTGTTTTTT
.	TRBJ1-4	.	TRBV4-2	CASSQDIEGLSELFF	TGTGCCAGCAGCCAAGATATCGAGGGCTTAAGTGAACTGTTTTTT
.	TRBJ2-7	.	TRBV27	CASSRADRPSGEQYF	TGTGCCAGCAGCAGAGCCGACAGGCCCTCGGGGGAGCAGTACTTC
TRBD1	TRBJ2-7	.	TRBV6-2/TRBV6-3	CASSYQGQGTNPYEQYF	TGTGCCAGCAGTTACCAGGGACAGGGGACAAACCCCTACGAGCAGTACTTC